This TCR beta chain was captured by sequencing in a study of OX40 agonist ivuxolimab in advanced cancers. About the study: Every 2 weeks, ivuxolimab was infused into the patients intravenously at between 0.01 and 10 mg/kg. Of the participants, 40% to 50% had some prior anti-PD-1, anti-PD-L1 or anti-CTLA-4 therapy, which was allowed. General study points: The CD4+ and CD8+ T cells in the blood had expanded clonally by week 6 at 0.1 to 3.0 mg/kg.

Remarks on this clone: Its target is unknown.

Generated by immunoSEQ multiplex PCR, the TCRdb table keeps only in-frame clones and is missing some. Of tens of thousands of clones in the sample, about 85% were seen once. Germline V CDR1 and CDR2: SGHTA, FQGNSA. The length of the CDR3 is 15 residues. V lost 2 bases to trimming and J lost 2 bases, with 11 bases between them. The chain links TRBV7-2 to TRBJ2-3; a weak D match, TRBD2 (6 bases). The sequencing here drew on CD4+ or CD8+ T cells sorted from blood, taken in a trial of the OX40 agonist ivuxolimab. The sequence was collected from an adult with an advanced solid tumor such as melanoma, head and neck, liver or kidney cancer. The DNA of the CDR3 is TGTGCCAGCAGCTTATTTGCGGGGTCCACAGATACGCAGTATTTT. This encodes CASSLFAGSTDTQYF.